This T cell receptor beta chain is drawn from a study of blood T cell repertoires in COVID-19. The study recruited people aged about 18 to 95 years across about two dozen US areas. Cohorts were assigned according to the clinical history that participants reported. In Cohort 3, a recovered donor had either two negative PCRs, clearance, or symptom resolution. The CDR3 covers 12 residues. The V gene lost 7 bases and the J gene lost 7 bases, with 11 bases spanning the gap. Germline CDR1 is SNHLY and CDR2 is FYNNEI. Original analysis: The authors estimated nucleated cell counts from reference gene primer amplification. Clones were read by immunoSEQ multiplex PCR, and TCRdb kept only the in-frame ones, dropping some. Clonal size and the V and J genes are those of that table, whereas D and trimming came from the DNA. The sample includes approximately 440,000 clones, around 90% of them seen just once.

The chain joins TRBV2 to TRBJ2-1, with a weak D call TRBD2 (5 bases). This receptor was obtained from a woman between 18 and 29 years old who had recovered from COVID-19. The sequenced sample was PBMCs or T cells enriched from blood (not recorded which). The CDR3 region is CASKASLNEQFF. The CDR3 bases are TGTGCCAGCAAGGCTAGCCTGAATGAGCAGTTCTTC. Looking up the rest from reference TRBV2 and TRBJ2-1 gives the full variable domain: EPEVTQTPSHQVTQMGQEVILRCVPISNHLYFYWYRQILGQKVEFLVSFYNNEISEKSEIFDDQFSVERPDGSNFTLKIRSTKLEDSAMYFCASKASLNEQFFGPGTRLTVL.